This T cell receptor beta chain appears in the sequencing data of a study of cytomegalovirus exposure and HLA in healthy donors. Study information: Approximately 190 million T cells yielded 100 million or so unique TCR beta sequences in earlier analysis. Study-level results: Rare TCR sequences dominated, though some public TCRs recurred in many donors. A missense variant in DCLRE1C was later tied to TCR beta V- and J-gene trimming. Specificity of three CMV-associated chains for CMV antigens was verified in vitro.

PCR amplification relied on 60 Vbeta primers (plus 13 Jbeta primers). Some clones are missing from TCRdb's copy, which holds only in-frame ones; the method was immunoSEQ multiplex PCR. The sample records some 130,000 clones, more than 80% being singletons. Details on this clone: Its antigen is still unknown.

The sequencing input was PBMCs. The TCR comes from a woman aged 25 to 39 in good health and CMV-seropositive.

The chain's CDR3 is CASRGNSGDEQYF. The CDR3 DNA sequence: TGCGCCAGCAGGGGGAATAGCGGCGACGAGCAGTACTTC. The chain has TRBV5-1 and TRBJ2-7; weak D call: TRBD2 (6 bases). The CDR3 loop spans 13 amino acids. The V gene's germline CDR1 is SGHRS and CDR2 YFSETQ. Trimming pared 5 bases from V and 5 bases from J, leaving 14 bases between.